These 23 T cell receptor beta chains share one sample of origin, sequenced in a study of blood T cell repertoires in COVID-19. Repertoires were generated with immunoSEQ multiplex PCR, while TCRdb's copy carries only in-frame clones and drops some. Found here are some 300,000 clones, about nine tenths of them singletons; the top ten hold 6.3%. Input material: peripheral blood. These TCRs come from a woman aged 45-65 years with COVID-19, enrolled during active disease.

CDR3 bases: TGTGCCAGCAGCTTATCCGGGAGGGGTGAAGATACGCAGTATTTT. The encoded protein is CASSLSGRGEDTQYF. The genes are TRBV7-2 and TRBJ2-3, with TRBD2 identical over 8 bases. Trimming removed 2 bases from V and 5 bases from J; junction bases left unmatched: 6. The CDR3 contains 15 residues. Germline V CDR1 and CDR2: SGHTA, FQGNSA. The variable domain in full, with the rest retrieved from reference TRBV7-2 and TRBJ2-3, is GAGVSQSPSNKVTEKGKDVELRCDPISGHTALYWYRQSLGQGLEFLIYFQGNSAPDKSGLPSDRFSAERTGGSVSTLTIQRTQQEDSAVYLCASSLSGRGEDTQYFGPGTRLTVL.

This clone was seen many times. The rearrangement uses TRBV19 and TRBJ1-2, with D maybe TRBD1 (6 bases). Germline CDR1 reads LNHDA; CDR2 reads SQIVND (reference sequence). This CDR3 contains 12 residues. For the CDR3, the DNA is TGTGCTTCGGGGGGGGCTGCCTATGGCTACACCTTC. Protein: CASGGAAYGYTF. The variable domain in full, completed from reference TRBV19 and TRBJ1-2, reads DGGITQSPKYLFRKEGQNVTLSCEQNLNHDAMYWYRQDPGQGLRLIYYSQIVNDFQKGDIAEGYSVSREKKESFPLTVTSAQKNPTAFYLCASGGAAYGYTFGSGTRLTVV.

The chain carries TRBV24-1 and TRBJ2-1, with 8 bases fitting TRBD2. Looked up from germline, CDR1 is KGHDR and CDR2 is SFDVKD. The V segment lost 2 bases and the J segment 4 bases; nucleotides outside the gene matches: 12. The CDR3 length is 18 residues. The CDR3 loop reads CATSDSTGASGPYNEQFF. The CDR3 nucleotides are TGTGCCACCAGTGATTCCACGGGGGCTAGCGGGCCTTACAATGAGCAGTTCTTC.

The gene calls are TRBV6-5 and TRBJ2-3, with 7 bases matching TRBD1. From germline, CDR1 is MNHEY and CDR2 SVGAGI. V lost 2 bases, J lost 1 base, and 3 bases stayed unmatched. The CDR3 runs to 15 residues. The CDR3 DNA sequence: TGTGCCAGCAGTTACGGGACAGCCCGCACAGATACGCAGTATTTT. Protein sequence: CASSYGTARTDTQYF.

The chain combines TRBV11-2 with TRBJ2-7; 11 nucleotides match TRBD2. This CDR3 contains 16 residues. Germline V CDR1 and CDR2: SGHAT, FQNNGV. With 3 bases clipped from V and 0 bases from J, the junction kept 4 bases outside the gene matches. For the CDR3, the DNA is TGTGCCAGCAGCTTCCTTAGCGGGAGGGCCTCCTACGAGCAGTACTTC. It is translated as CASSFLSGRASYEQYF.

The chain recombines TRBV3-1 (or the pseudogene TRBV3-2) with TRBJ1-2; the match to TRBD1 covers 7 bases. V lost 0 bases to trimming and J lost 0 bases; unmatched junction nucleotides: 7. This CDR3 comprises 17 residues. Germline CDR1 is LGHDT and CDR2 is YNNKEL (reference sequence). In nucleotides, the CDR3 is TGTGCCAGCAGCCAAGAGGCCAGGGGGAGGCCTAACTATGGCTACACCTTC. Protein product: CASSQEARGRPNYGYTF.

This chain joins TRBV11-3 and TRBJ1-2; 10 bases fit TRBD1. In germline, CDR1 is SGHNT, CDR2 YENEEA. J lost 0 bases, V lost 1 base, and 8 bases had no gene match. The CDR3 length is 18 residues. CDR3 in amino acids: CASSLGDRGRDSNYGYTF. The CDR3 region has the DNA TGTGCCAGCAGCTTAGGAGACAGGGGGCGAGATTCTAACTATGGCTACACCTTC. Full variable domain (rest looked up from reference TRBV11-3 and TRBJ1-2): EAGVVQSPRYKIIEKKQPVAFWCNPISGHNTLYWYLQNLGQGPELLIRYENEEAVDDSQLPKDRFSAERLKGVDSTLKIQPAELGDSAVYLCASSLGDRGRDSNYGYTFGSGTRLTVV.

The chain employs TRBV15 and TRBJ1-1, with a possible D match to TRBD1 (5 bases). Looked up from germline, CDR1 is LNHNV and CDR2 is YYDKDF (reference sequence). Trimming took 10 bases from V and 1 from J, leaving 10 bases between them. The CDR3 is made up of 12 amino acids. The CDR3 is CARCQGNTEAFF. The CDR3 DNA follows: TGTGCCAGATGCCAGGGGAACACTGAAGCTTTCTTT.

This clone showed up just a few times. The chain joins TRBV25-1 to TRBJ2-1; 11 positions match TRBD2. J gave up 6 bases and V 2 bases, and 3 bases lay outside the gene matches. This CDR3 has 15 amino acids. The germline CDR1 and CDR2 sequences are MGHDK and SYGVNS. CDR3 sequence reads: CASSEPGTSGNEQFF. The CDR3 DNA follows: TGTGCCAGCAGTGAACCCGGGACTAGCGGCAATGAGCAGTTCTTC. Based on the CDR3 plus reference TRBV25-1 and TRBJ2-1, the full variable domain is EADIYQTPRYLVIGTGKKITLECSQTMGHDKMYWYQQDPGMELHLIHYSYGVNSTEKGDLSSESTVSRIRTEHFPLTLESARPSHTSQYLCASSEPGTSGNEQFFGPGTRLTVL.

The rearrangement uses TRBV27 and TRBJ2-4, with 8 bases that match TRBD1. From germline, CDR1 is MNHEY and CDR2 SMNVEV (reference sequence). CDR3 length: 14 amino acids. V shed 8 bases, J shed 4 bases, and the junction held 7 bases outside the gene matches. The CDR3 spells CASALQGAKNIQYF. In DNA, the CDR3 is TGTGCCAGCGCCCTTCAGGGGGCTAAAAACATTCAGTACTTC.

The genes are TRBV6-5 and TRBJ2-7; D may be TRBD1 (5 bases). Trimming removed 7 bases from V and 2 bases from J, with 18 bases in between. Germline-derived CDR1 and CDR2 are MNHEY and SVGAGI. This CDR3 comprises 15 residues. The CDR3 region is CASTNTQGRPYEQYF. The CDR3 nucleotides read TGTGCCAGCACCAACACCCAGGGTCGGCCCTACGAGCAGTACTTC.

The V and J genes are TRBV2 and TRBJ2-1, with a possible D match to TRBD1 (7 bases). Trimming stripped 4 bases from V and 1 base from J, with 14 bases between. The germline V gene encodes CDR1 SNHLY and CDR2 FYNNEI. The CDR3 totals 16 residues. As DNA, the CDR3 is TGTGCCAGCAGTGGAGGGGGCGGGGTATCCTACAATGAGCAGTTCTTC. This sequence encodes CASSGGGGVSYNEQFF.

In this sample, this clone turned up once. The chain joins TRBV12-5 to TRBJ2-7; 12 bases are shared with TRBD2. The CDR3 extends over 16 amino acids. V shed 5 bases, J shed 7 bases, and the junction held 12 bases outside the gene matches. Germline V lookup: CDR1 LGHNT, CDR2 FRNRAP. The CDR3: CASGLSSGRATGEQYF. Written as DNA, the CDR3 is TGTGCTAGTGGTCTATCTAGCGGGAGGGCGACAGGTGAGCAGTACTTC.

The chain combines TRBV12-5 with TRBJ2-7; 7 nucleotides match TRBD1. Germline trimming cut 7 bases from V and 2 bases from J; bases unmatched to any gene: 14. The CDR3 spans 16 residues. CDR1 is LGHNT and CDR2 is FRNRAP in the germline V gene. The CDR3 loop reads CASAVGQNFNAYEQYF. For the CDR3, the DNA is TGTGCTAGTGCCGTGGGACAGAACTTCAACGCCTACGAGCAGTACTTC.

The V call is TRBV30, the J call TRBJ1-4, with D unclear. The CDR3 sequence is 12 residues long. V was pared by 4 bases and J by 6 bases, with 9 bases between. CDR1 and CDR2 (germline): GTSNPN, SVGIG (reference sequence). CDR3 sequence reads: CAWKGEDEKLFF. The CDR3 DNA is TGTGCCTGGAAGGGAGAGGATGAAAAACTGTTTTTT.

This clone appeared once. J is TRBJ1-5 and V is TRBV30; a possible D gene is TRBD1 (6 bases). Trimming cost V 1 base and J 4 bases, with 11 bases left between them. CDR1 is GTSNPN, CDR2 SVGIG, per germline (reference sequence). CDR3 length: 14 amino acids. In DNA, the CDR3 is TGTGCCTGGAGTGCTTGGACAGAAAATCAGCCCCAGCATTTT. It is translated as CAWSAWTENQPQHF.

The chain is built from TRBV10-3 and TRBJ2-1; 7 bases fit TRBD2. V lost 3 bases to trimming and J lost 13 bases; unmatched junction nucleotides: 3. Per germline, CDR1 ENHRY and CDR2 SYGVKD. The CDR3 is made up of 11 amino acids. CDR3: CAISDGTTQFF. CDR3 DNA: TGTGCCATCAGTGATGGGACTACCCAGTTCTTC.

The chain carries TRBV4-2 and TRBJ2-7; 7 nucleotides match TRBD2. The CDR3 is made up of 15 amino acids. Germline trimming cut 1 base from V and 5 bases from J; bases unmatched to any gene: 8. Germline CDR1 and CDR2: LGHNA and YNFKEQ. This chain's CDR3 is CASSQGGGSFDEQYF. The CDR3 nucleotides are TGTGCCAGCAGCCAAGGGGGGGGGAGTTTCGACGAGCAGTACTTC.

The chain joins TRBV29-1 to TRBJ1-1; D not resolved. CDR1 and CDR2 (germline): SQVTM, ANQGSEA. The germline V and J ends were trimmed by 6 bases and 3 bases, with 11 bases remaining between them. The CDR3 totals 12 residues. This CDR3 reads CSVATRDTEAFF. The DNA of the CDR3 is TGCAGCGTCGCGACAAGAGACACTGAAGCTTTCTTT.

The V and J genes are TRBV5-1 and TRBJ2-5; TRBD2 aligns across 8 bases. V shed 4 bases, J shed 5 bases, and the junction held 13 bases outside the gene matches. The CDR3 sequence is 16 residues long. Germline CDR1 is SGHRS and CDR2 is YFSETQ. The CDR3, as DNA: TGCGCCAGCAGCCTGGGGGGTAGCGGGATTAGGGAGACCCAGTACTTC. It yields the protein CASSLGGSGIRETQYF. The entire variable domain, with the rest obtained from reference TRBV5-1 and TRBJ2-5, is as follows: KAGVTQTPRYLIKTRGQQVTLSCSPISGHRSVSWYQQTPGQGLQFLFEYFSETQRNKGNFPGRFSGRQFSNSRSEMNVSTLELGDSALYLCASSLGGSGIRETQYFGPGTRLLVL.

The chain carries TRBV5-1 and TRBJ2-1; TRBD2 matches at 7 bases. The junction had 10 bases not matched to a gene; V was cut back by 4 bases and J by 0 bases. CDR1 and CDR2 from the germline V gene are SGHRS and YFSETQ. This CDR3 is 17 amino acids long. The CDR3 sequence is CASSRYGAGVSYNEQFF. The DNA for the CDR3 is TGCGCCAGCAGCCGCTATGGGGCGGGAGTCTCCTACAATGAGCAGTTCTTC.

The J gene is TRBJ2-3, the V gene TRBV27; maybe TRBD2 (7 bases). Germline V gene sequence: CDR1 MNHEY, CDR2 SMNVEV (reference sequence). Between the trimmed V and J ends, which lost 4 bases and 2 bases, there was a span of 10 bases. The CDR3 is made up of 14 amino acids. The CDR3 sequence: CASSWRGPTDTQYF. CDR3 coding DNA: TGTGCCAGCAGTTGGCGGGGGCCCACAGATACGCAGTATTTT.

V is TRBV7-2 and J is TRBJ2-3; 8 nucleotides match TRBD1. The V and J ends lost 5 bases and 2 bases, in that order; junction bases with no gene match: 6. The CDR3 length is 15 residues. Germline V gene sequence: CDR1 SGHTA, CDR2 FQGNSA. In nucleotides, the CDR3 is TGTGCCAGCAGCCCGGGACAGGTAGTCACAGATACGCAGTATTTT. Amino acids: CASSPGQVVTDTQYF.